The 10 T cell receptor beta chains reported below all come from one sample, sequenced in a study of brain T cells in children with intractable seizures. Here immunoSEQ multiplex PCR was the method, and the copy in TCRdb shows in-frame clones only, minus some. This repertoire shows 60,000 to 85,000 clones, 90% to 95% found once; its top ten account for 1.5%. The sample here was peripheral blood, taken at surgery. The receptor set was obtained from a boy under two years old with tuberous sclerosis and intractable seizures.

CDR3 DNA: TGTGCCAGCAGCGGACTCGGAGTCACCTCCTACAATGAGCAGTTCTTC. Translated: CASSGLGVTSYNEQFF. The chain has TRBV3-1 (or the pseudogene TRBV3-2) and TRBJ2-1, with a possible D match to TRBD2 (5 bases). The CDR3 totals 16 residues. Germline assignment: CDR1 LGHDT and CDR2 YNNKEL (reference sequence). The V gene lost 5 bases and the J gene lost 0 bases, with 14 bases spanning the gap.

The rearrangement uses TRBV2 and TRBJ1-4, with D possibly TRBD1 on 6 matching bases. This CDR3 region has 18 residues. Germline lookup yields CDR1 SNHLY and CDR2 FYNNEI. V was pared by 6 bases and J by 0 bases, with 20 bases between. CDR3 sequence reads: CASRRSGGRAATNEKLFF. In DNA, the CDR3 is TGTGCCAGCAGACGGTCTGGGGGCAGGGCAGCAACTAATGAAAAACTGTTTTTT. The entire variable domain, with the rest obtained from reference TRBV2 and TRBJ1-4, is as follows: EPEVTQTPSHQVTQMGQEVILRCVPISNHLYFYWYRQILGQKVEFLVSFYNNEISEKSEIFDDQFSVERPDGSNFTLKIRSTKLEDSAMYFCASRRSGGRAATNEKLFFGSGTQLSVL.

This clone was counted a few times. This sequence joins TRBV5-1 and TRBJ1-1; TRBD1 matches at 8 bases. This CDR3 contains 12 residues. The V gene's germline CDR1 is SGHRS and CDR2 YFSETQ. With 3 bases clipped from V and 6 bases from J, the junction kept 1 base outside the gene matches. CDR3 region: CASSWTGSEAFF. For the CDR3, the DNA is TGCGCCAGCAGCTGGACAGGGTCTGAAGCTTTCTTT.

This clone was counted a few times. V usage is TRBV4-1 and J usage is TRBJ1-5; D remains unclear. V shed 1 base and J shed 5 bases, with 9 bases lying between them. The germline gives CDR1 MGHRA, CDR2 YSYEKL. The CDR3 is 14 amino acids. The CDR3 region has the DNA TGCGCCAGCAGCCAAGTGGATCCAGATCAGCCCCAGCATTTT. Amino acid sequence: CASSQVDPDQPQHF.

The chain joins TRBV3-1 (or the pseudogene TRBV3-2) to TRBJ1-6; D might be TRBD1 (5 bases). There are 13 residues in the CDR3. Germline-derived CDR1 and CDR2 are LGHDT and YNNKEL (reference sequence). Trimming removed 4 bases from V and 8 bases from J, with 9 bases in between. As DNA, the CDR3 is TGTGCCAGCAGCCTCGGGGGGGATTCACCCCTCCACTTT. Protein sequence: CASSLGGDSPLHF.

The V and J genes are TRBV5-4 and TRBJ2-5; 8 nucleotides match TRBD1. V shed 2 bases, J shed 5 bases, and the junction held 5 bases outside the gene matches. The CDR3 length is 14 residues. Per the germline V gene, CDR1 is SGHNT and CDR2 is YYREEE (reference sequence). CDR3 in DNA: TGTGCCAGCAGCTTATACAGGGGGGAGGAGACCCAGTACTTC. Translation gives CASSLYRGEETQYF.

In the case of this clone: The junction departs from germline at one end; a sequencing error may be responsible. The V and J genes are TRBV29-1 and TRBJ2-1; D not certain. CDR1 and CDR2 (germline): SQVTM, ANQGSEA. The CDR3 is made up of 14 amino acids. The CDR3 loop is CSVEGTLSYNEQFF. The DNA for the CDR3 is TGCAGCGTAGAAGGTACCCTCTCCTACAATGAGCAGTTCTTC.

DNA of the CDR3: TGTGCCAGCAGTCCTGGACAGGGAAATTCACCCCTCCACTTT. Translated, it gives CASSPGQGNSPLHF. The genes are TRBV6-5 and TRBJ1-6; 8 bases fit TRBD1. J gave up 7 bases and V 5 bases, and 4 bases lay outside the gene matches. The CDR3 loop spans 14 amino acids. Germline V CDR1 and CDR2: MNHEY, SVGAGI.

The sample holds one count of this clone. This rearrangement joins TRBV5-1 to TRBJ2-5; D perhaps matches TRBD2 (6 bases). The V and J ends lost 0 bases and 0 bases respectively, with 18 bases between them. This CDR3 region has 18 residues. The V gene's germline CDR1 is SGHRS and CDR2 YFSETQ. Here the CDR3 reads CASSLAFTGEMNQETQYF. CDR3 nucleotides: TGCGCCAGCAGCTTGGCCTTTACGGGAGAGATGAACCAAGAGACCCAGTACTTC.

The gene calls are TRBV10-3 and TRBJ1-1; D perhaps matches TRBD1 (5 bases). The CDR3 consists of 14 residues. In germline, CDR1 is ENHRY, CDR2 SYGVKD. V dropped 6 bases and J dropped 0 bases, with 11 bases sitting between them. CDR3 amino acids: CAIRGTQVNTEAFF. For the CDR3, the DNA is TGTGCCATCAGGGGGACGCAAGTGAACACTGAAGCTTTCTTT.